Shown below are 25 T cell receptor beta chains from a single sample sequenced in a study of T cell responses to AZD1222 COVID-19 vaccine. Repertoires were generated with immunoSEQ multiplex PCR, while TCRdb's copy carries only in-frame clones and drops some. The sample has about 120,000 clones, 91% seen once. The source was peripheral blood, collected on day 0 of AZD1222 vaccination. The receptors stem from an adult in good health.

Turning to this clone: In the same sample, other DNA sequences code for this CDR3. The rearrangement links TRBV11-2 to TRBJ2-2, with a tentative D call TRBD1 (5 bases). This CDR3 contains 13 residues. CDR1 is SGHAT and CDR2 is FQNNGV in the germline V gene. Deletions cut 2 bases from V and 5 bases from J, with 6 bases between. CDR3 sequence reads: CASSLSGTGELFF. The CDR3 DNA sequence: TGTGCCAGCAGCTTATCAGGGACCGGGGAGCTGTTTTTT.

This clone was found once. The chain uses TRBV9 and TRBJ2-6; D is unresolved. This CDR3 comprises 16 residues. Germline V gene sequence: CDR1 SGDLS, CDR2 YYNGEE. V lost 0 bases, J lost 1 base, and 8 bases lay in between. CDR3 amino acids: CASSVAIDSGANVLTF. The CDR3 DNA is TGTGCCAGCAGCGTAGCTATAGATTCTGGGGCCAACGTCCTGACTTTC.

CDR3 in amino acids: CASSSSGGGNEKLFF. CDR3 sequence (DNA): TGTGCCAGCAGTTCCTCCGGCGGGGGTAATGAAAAACTGTTTTTT. V and J are TRBV28 and TRBJ1-4; perhaps TRBD1 as D (5 bases). CDR1 is MDHEN, CDR2 SYDVKM, per germline. This CDR3 is 15 amino acids long. Trimming stripped 4 bases from V and 4 bases from J, with 13 bases between.

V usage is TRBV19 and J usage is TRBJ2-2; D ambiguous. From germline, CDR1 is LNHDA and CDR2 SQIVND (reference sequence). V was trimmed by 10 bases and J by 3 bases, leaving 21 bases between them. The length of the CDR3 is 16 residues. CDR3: CATSTFGPMDTGELFF. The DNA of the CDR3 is TGTGCCACCTCGACCTTTGGCCCCATGGACACCGGGGAGCTGTTTTTT.

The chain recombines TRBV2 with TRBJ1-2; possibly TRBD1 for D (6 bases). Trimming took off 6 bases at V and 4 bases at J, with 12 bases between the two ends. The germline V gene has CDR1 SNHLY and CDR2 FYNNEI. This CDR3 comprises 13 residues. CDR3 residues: CASRVTGPYGYTF. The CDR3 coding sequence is TGTGCCAGCAGGGTGACAGGACCCTATGGCTACACCTTC.

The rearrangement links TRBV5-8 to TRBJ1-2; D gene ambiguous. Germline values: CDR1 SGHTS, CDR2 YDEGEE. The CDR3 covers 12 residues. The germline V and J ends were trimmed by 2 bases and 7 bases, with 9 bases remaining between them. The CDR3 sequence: CASSLRVVGYTF. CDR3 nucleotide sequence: TGTGCCAGCAGCTTAAGGGTAGTTGGCTACACCTTC.

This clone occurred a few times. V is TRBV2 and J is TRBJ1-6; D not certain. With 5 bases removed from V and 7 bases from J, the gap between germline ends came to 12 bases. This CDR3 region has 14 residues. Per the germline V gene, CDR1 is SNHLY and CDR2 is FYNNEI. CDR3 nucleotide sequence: TGTGCCAGCAGTTCCCGGGCCCAGAATTCACCCCTCCACTTT. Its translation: CASSSRAQNSPLHF.

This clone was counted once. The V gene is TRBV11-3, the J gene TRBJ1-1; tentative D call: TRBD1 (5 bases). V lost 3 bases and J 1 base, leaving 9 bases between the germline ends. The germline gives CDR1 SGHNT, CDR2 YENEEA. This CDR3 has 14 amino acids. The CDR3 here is CASSFAQGNTEAFF. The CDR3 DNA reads TGTGCCAGCAGCTTCGCTCAGGGGAACACTGAAGCTTTCTTT. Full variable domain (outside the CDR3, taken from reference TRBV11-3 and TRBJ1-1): EAGVVQSPRYKIIEKKQPVAFWCNPISGHNTLYWYLQNLGQGPELLIRYENEEAVDDSQLPKDRFSAERLKGVDSTLKIQPAELGDSAVYLCASSFAQGNTEAFFGQGTRLTVV.

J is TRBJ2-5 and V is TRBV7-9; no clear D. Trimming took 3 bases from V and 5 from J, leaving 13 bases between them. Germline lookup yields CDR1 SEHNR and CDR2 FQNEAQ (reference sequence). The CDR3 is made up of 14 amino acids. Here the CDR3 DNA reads TGTGCCAGCAGCTTGACTGGTTGGCAGGAGACCCAGTACTTC. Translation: CASSLTGWQETQYF.

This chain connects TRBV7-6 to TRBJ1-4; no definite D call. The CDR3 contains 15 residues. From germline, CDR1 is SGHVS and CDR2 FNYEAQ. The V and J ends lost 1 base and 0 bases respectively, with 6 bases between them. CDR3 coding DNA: TGTGCCAGCAGCTTAGTAGCTGCAACTAATGAAAAACTGTTTTTT. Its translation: CASSLVAATNEKLFF.

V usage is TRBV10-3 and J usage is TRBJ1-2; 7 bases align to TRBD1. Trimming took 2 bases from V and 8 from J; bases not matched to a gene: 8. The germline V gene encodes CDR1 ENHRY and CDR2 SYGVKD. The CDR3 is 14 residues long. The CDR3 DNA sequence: TGTGCCATCAGTGAGCCCAACAGGGGAGGCGGCTACACCTTC. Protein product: CAISEPNRGGGYTF.

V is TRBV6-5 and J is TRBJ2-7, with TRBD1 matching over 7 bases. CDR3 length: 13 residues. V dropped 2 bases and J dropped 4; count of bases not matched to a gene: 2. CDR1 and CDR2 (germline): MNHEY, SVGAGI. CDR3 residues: CASSYRQGYEQYF. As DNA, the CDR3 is TGTGCCAGCAGTTACCGACAGGGTTACGAGCAGTACTTC.

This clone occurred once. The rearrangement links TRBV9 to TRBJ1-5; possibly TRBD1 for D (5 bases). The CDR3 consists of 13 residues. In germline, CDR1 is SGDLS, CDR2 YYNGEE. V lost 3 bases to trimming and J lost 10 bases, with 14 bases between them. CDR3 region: CASSAQVLGPQHF. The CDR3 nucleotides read TGTGCCAGCAGCGCACAGGTCCTGGGTCCCCAGCATTTT. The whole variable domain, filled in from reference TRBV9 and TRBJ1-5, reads DSGVTQTPKHLITATGQRVTLRCSPRSGDLSVYWYQQSLDQGLQFLIQYYNGEERAKGNILERFSAQQFPDLHSELNLSSLELGDSALYFCASSAQVLGPQHFGDGTRLSIL.

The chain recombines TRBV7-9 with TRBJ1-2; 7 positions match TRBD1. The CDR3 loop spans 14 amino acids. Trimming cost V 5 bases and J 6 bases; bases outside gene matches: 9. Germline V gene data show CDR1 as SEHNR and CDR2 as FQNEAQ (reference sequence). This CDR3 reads CASSPSPGTDGYTF. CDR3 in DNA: TGTGCCAGCAGCCCCTCCCCCGGGACAGATGGCTACACCTTC.

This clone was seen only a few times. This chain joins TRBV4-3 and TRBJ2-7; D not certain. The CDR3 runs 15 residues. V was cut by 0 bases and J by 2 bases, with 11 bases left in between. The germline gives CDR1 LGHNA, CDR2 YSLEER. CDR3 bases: TGCGCCAGCAGCCAAGAGACGGACGGACCCTACGAGCAGTACTTC. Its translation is CASSQETDGPYEQYF.

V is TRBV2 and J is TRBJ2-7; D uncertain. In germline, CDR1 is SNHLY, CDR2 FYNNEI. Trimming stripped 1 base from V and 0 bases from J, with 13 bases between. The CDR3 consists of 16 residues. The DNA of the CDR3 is TGTGCCAGCAGTGAAGGTTATAGGTCTTTCTCCTACGAGCAGTACTTC. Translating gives CASSEGYRSFSYEQYF.

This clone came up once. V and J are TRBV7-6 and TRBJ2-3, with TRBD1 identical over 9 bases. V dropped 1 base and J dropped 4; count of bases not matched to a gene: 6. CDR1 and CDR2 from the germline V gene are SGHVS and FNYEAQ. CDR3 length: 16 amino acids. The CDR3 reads CASSLEGQGRADTQYF. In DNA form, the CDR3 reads TGTGCCAGCAGCTTAGAGGGACAGGGAAGGGCAGATACGCAGTATTTT. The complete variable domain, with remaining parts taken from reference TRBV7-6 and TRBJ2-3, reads GAGVSQSPRYKVTKRGQDVALRCDPISGHVSLYWYRQALGQGPEFLTYFNYEAQQDKSGLPNDRFSAERPEGSISTLTIQRTEQRDSAMYRCASSLEGQGRADTQYFGPGTRLTVL.

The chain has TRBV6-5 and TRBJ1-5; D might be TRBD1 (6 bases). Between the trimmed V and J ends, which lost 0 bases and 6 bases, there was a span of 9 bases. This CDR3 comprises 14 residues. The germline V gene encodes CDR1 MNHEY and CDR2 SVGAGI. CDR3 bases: TGTGCCAGCAGTTACTCAAGGGGGTTTCAGCCCCAGCATTTT. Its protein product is CASSYSRGFQPQHF.

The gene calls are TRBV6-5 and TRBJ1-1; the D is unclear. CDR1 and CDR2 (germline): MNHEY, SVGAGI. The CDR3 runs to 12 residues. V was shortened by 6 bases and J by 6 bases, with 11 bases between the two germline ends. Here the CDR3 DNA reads TGTGCCAGCAGCCGATTGGGTTCTGAAGCTTTCTTT. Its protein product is CASSRLGSEAFF.

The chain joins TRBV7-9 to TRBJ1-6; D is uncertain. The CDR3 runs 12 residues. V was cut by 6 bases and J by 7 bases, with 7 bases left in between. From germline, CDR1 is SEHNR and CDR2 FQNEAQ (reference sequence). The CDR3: CASRSQNSPLHF. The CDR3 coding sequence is TGTGCCAGCAGGTCGCAGAATTCACCCCTCCACTTT.

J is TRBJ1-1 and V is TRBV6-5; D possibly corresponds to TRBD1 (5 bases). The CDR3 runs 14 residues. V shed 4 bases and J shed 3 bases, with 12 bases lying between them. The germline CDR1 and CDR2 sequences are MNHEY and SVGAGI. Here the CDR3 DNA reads TGTGCCAGCAGTTCCACTCAGGGATACACTGAAGCTTTCTTT. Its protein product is CASSSTQGYTEAFF.

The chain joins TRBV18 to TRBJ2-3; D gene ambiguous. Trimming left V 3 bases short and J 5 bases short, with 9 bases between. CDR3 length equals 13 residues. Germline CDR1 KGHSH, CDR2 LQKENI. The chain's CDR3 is CASSPDGRDTQYF. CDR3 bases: TGTGCCAGCTCACCTGATGGAAGAGATACGCAGTATTTT.

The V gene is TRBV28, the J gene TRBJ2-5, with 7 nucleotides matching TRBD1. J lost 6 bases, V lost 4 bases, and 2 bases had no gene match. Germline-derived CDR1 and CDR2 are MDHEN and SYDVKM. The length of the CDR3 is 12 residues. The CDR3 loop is CASSYRGKTQYF. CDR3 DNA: TGTGCCAGCAGTTACAGGGGAAAGACCCAGTACTTC. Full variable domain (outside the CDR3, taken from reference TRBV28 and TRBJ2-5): DVKVTQSSRYLVKRTGEKVFLECVQDMDHENMFWYRQDPGLGLRLIYFSYDVKMKEKGDIPEGYSVSREKKERFSLILESASTNQTSMYLCASSYRGKTQYFGPGTRLLVL.

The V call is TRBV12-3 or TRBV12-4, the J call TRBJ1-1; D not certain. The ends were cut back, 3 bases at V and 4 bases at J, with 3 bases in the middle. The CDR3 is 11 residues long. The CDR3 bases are TGTGCCAGCAGTTTCGGCACTGAAGCTTTCTTT. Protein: CASSFGTEAFF.

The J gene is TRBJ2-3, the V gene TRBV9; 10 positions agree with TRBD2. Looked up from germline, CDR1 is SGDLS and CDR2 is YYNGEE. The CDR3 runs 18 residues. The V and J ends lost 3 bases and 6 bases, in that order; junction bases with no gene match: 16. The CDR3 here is CASSEGFLSGGEKDTQYF. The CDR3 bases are TGTGCCAGCAGCGAGGGGTTCTTAAGCGGGGGGGAGAAGGATACGCAGTATTTT. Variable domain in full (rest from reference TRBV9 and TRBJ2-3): DSGVTQTPKHLITATGQRVTLRCSPRSGDLSVYWYQQSLDQGLQFLIQYYNGEERAKGNILERFSAQQFPDLHSELNLSSLELGDSALYFCASSEGFLSGGEKDTQYFGPGTRLTVL.